This T cell receptor beta chain was documented in a study of T-cell memory formation after mild COVID-19. Overall study results and limits: The pre-infection memory compartment contained some responding clones, suggesting cross-reactive memory joined. Day 15 to 85 contracting clones showed balanced CD4/CD8; day 15 to 37 expanders favored CD4+.

The J segment lost 2 bases and the V segment lost 5 bases, leaving 3 bases of the junction unmatched. This CDR3 contains 15 residues. Germline lookup yields CDR1 MRHNA and CDR2 SNTAGT. TCRdb redid the calling of the 5' RACE reads with MiXCR, one entry per CDR3 protein. This sample has 450,000 or so distinct CDR3 sequences; 20% occur once, and the top ten carry roughly 8%. Ten or more counts support this clonotype. The antigen is undetermined. The chain employs TRBV6-4 and TRBJ2-1, with 10 nucleotides matching TRBD2. This receptor was obtained from an adult woman who had mild COVID-19 (a few samples of this study predate the infection). Cell type and time point are not known. The specimen was PBMCs or a T cell subset sorted from them (not recorded which). The CDR3 sequence: CASSKLAGTYNEQFF. Here the CDR3 DNA reads TGTGCCAGCAGTAAACTAGCGGGAACCTACAATGAGCAGTTCTTC.